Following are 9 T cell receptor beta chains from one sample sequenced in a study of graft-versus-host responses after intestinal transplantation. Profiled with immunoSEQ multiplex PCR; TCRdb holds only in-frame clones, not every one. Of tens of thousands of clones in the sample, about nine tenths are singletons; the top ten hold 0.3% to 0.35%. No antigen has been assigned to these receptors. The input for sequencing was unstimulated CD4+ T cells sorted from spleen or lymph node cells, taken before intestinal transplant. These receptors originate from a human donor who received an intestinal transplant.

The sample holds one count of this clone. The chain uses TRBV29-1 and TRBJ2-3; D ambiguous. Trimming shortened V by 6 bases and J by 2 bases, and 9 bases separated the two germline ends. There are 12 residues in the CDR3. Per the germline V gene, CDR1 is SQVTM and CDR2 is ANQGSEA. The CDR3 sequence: CSVSPNTDTQYF. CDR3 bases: TGCAGCGTGTCCCCTAACACAGATACGCAGTATTTT.

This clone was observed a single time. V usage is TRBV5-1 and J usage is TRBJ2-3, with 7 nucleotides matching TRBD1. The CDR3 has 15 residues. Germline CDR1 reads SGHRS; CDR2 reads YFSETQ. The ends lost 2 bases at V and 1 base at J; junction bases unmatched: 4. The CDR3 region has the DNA TGCGCCAGCAGCTTCCCCGGGACAGGCACAGATACGCAGTATTTT. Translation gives CASSFPGTGTDTQYF.

The CDR3 DNA reads TGCAGCGTTGCATTGGGGCTTAGCACAGATACGCAGTATTTT. Protein product: CSVALGLSTDTQYF. V usage is TRBV29-1 and J usage is TRBJ2-3; D is possibly TRBD1 (5 bases). There are 14 residues in the CDR3. Germline lookup yields CDR1 SQVTM and CDR2 ANQGSEA. V lost 4 bases, J lost 0 bases, and 11 bases lay in between.

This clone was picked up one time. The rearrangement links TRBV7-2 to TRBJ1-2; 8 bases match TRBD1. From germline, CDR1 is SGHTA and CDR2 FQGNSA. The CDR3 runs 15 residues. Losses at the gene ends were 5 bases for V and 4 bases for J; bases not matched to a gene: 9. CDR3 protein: CASSPRTGLPYGYTF. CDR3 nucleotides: TGTGCCAGCAGCCCTAGGACAGGGCTACCCTATGGCTACACCTTC.

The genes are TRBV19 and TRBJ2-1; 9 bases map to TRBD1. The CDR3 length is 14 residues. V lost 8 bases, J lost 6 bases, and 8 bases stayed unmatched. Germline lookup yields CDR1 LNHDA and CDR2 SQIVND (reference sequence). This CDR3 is CASWSGQGFNEQFF. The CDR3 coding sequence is TGTGCCAGTTGGTCGGGACAGGGTTTCAATGAGCAGTTCTTC.

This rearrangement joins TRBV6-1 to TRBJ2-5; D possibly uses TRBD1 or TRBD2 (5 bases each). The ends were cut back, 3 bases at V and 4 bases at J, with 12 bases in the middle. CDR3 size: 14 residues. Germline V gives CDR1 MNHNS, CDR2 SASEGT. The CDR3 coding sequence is TGTGCCAGCAGTGATTTGGTGAGGGGAGAGACCCAGTACTTC. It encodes CASSDLVRGETQYF.

CDR3 region: CASSIVLAAGANVLTF. The CDR3 DNA sequence: TGTGCCAGTAGTATAGTATTGGCGGCGGGGGCCAACGTCCTGACTTTC. The V call is TRBV19, the J call TRBJ2-6; no clear D. Germline values: CDR1 LNHDA, CDR2 SQIVND (reference sequence). The CDR3 runs to 16 residues. Trimming left V 1 base short and J 4 bases short, with 11 bases between.

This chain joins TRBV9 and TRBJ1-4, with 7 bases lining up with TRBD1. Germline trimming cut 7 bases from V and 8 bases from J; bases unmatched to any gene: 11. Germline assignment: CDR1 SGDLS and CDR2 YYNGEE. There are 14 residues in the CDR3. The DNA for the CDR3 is TGTGCCAGCTCACCCCGCACAGGGGACGAAAAACTGTTTTTT. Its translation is CASSPRTGDEKLFF.

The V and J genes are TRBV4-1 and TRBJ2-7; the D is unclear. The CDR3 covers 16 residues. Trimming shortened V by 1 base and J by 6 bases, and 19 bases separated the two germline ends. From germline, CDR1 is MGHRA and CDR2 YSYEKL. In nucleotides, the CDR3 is TGCGCCAGCAGCCAAGGCTTTTGGACCGAGGTCCCCGAGCAGTACTTC. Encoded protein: CASSQGFWTEVPEQYF.